The entry below describes one T cell receptor (beta chain). Antigen specificity is unknown. The source of the sample is a study of persistence of HIV-infected CD4 T cells. Sequencing used immunoSEQ version 4 in survey mode. Genomic DNA was diluted to 10 ng/uL, up to 1 ug per sample. Clones were read by immunoSEQ multiplex PCR, and TCRdb kept only the in-frame ones, dropping some. The sample carries just under 65,000 clones, just under 75% recorded once. The stimulus was an HIV-1 Gag 15-mer peptide pool, about 1 ug/peptide/mL. Sorted nonresponding memory CD4+ T cells were CD40L-negative, CD69-negative, CD45RO-high. CD8+ T cells were removed from PBMCs prior to stimulation. V lost 5 bases and J lost 4, with 10 bases in between. CDR3 length equals 13 residues. Germline V gene data show CDR1 as SEHNR and CDR2 as FQNEAQ (reference sequence). Notes on the study in general: Proviral oligoclonality tracked with TCR oligoclonality within the same sorted cells. Bulk TCR data could not be restricted to HIV-1-infected CMV-responding cells.

This clonotype originated in an adult man with HIV who was CMV-seropositive. This material consisted of CD4+ T cells sorted from PBMCs after 18-hour stimulation, taken from a patient who received antiretroviral therapy. The rearrangement uses TRBV7-9 and TRBJ2-3; D not resolved. CDR3 DNA sequence: TGTGCCAGCAGCCCAAAATGGGCAGATACGCAGTATTTT. It yields the protein CASSPKWADTQYF.